The following is a T cell receptor (beta chain) sequence with its context. Its antigen is not identified. This sample was taken from a study of vaccination effects on CD4 cells after COVID-19. Expansion with viral peptide pools was applied to antigen-specific CD4+ T cells by the ViraFEST assay prior to sequencing. Subsequent to a culture period of under twelve days, CD4+ T cells were isolated. Nobody among the vaccine recipients had prior SARS-CoV-2 infection (nucleocapsid antibodies were negative). Generated by immunoSEQ multiplex PCR, the TCRdb table keeps only in-frame clones and is missing some. The sample comprises 55,000 to 70,000 clones, roughly 76% of which are singletons, and under 3% rests with the top ten. This TCR was sampled from a human donor who received a COVID-19 vaccine. The sequencing here drew on CD4+ T cells from PBMCs cultured with HCoV-229E spike peptides, taken before COVID-19 vaccination.

CDR3 sequence: CASSSGTSRWQFF. CDR3 sequence (DNA): TGTGCCAGCAGTTCCGGGACTAGCCGTTGGCAGTTCTTC. The chain links TRBV6-5 to TRBJ2-1; 9 positions agree with TRBD2. CDR1 and CDR2 from the germline V gene are MNHEY and SVGAGI. There are 13 residues in the CDR3. The ends lost 4 bases at V and 12 bases at J; junction bases unmatched: 7.